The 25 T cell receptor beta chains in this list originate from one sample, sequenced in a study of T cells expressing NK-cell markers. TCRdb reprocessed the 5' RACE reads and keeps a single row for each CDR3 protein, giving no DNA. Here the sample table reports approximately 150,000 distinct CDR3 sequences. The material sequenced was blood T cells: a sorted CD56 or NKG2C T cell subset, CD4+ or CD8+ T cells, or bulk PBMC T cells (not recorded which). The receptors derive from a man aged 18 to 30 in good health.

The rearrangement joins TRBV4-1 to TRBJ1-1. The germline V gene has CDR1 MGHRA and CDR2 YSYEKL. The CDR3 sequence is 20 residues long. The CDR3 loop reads CASSQGPQGRTSNMNTEAFF.

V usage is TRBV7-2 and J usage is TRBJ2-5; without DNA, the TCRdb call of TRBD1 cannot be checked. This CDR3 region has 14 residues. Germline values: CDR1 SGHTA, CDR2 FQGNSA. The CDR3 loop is CASGEGGSVETQYF.

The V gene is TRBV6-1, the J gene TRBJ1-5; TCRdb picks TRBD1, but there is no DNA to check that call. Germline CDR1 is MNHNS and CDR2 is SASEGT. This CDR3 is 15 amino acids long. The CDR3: CASEGDREIPQPQHF.

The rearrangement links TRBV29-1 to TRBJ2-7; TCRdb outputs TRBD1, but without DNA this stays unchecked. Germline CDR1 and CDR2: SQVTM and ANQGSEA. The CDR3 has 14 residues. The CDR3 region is CSVQGTGIPYEQYF.

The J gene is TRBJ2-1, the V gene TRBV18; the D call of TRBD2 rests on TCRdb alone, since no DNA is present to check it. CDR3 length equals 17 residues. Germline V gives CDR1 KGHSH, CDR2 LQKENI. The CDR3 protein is CASSPNPSGRAYNEQFF.

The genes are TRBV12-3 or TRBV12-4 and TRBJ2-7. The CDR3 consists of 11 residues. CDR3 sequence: CASSFGYEQYF.

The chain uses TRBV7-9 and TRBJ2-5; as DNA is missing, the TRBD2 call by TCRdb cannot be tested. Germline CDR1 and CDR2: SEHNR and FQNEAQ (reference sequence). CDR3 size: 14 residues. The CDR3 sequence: CASTSSGRRETQYF.

The CDR3 reads CASFPRSLNTGELFF. V gene TRBV2 combines with J gene TRBJ2-2. The CDR3 covers 15 residues. CDR1 and CDR2 (germline): SNHLY, FYNNEI.

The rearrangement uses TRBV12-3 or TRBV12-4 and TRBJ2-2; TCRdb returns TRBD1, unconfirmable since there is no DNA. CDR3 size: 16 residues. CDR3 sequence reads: CASSFPDGARPGELFF.

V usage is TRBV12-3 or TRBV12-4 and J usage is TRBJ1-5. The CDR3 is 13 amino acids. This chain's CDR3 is CASRREVGQPQHF.

The CDR3 sequence: CAISELLYEQYF. This chain joins TRBV10-3 and TRBJ2-7. Germline V gives CDR1 ENHRY, CDR2 SYGVKD. This CDR3 is 12 amino acids long.

The CDR3 here is CATSDPTGDLSDTQYF. The V gene is TRBV24-1, the J gene TRBJ2-3; TCRdb's D call, TRBD1, is unchecked because there is no DNA. This CDR3 region has 16 residues. CDR1 is KGHDR, CDR2 SFDVKD, per germline.

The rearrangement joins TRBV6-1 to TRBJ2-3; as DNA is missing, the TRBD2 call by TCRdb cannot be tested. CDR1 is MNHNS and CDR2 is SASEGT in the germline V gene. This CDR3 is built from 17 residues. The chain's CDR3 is CASSLGLAGLSTDTQYF.

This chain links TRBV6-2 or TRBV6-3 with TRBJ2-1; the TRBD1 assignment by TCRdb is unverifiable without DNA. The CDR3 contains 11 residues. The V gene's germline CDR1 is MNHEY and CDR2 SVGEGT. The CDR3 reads CASSAQGEQFF.

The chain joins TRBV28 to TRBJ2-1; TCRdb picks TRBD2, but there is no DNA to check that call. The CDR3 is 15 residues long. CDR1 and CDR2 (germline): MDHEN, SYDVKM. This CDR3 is CASSSLGLAQGEQFF.

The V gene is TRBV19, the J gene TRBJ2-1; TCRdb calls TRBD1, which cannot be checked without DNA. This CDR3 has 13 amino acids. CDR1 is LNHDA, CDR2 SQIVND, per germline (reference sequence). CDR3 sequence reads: CASSTGQGYEQFF. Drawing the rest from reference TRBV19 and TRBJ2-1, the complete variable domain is DGGITQSPKYLFRKEGQNVTLSCEQNLNHDAMYWYRQDPGQGLRLIYYSQIVNDFQKGDIAEGYSVSREKKESFPLTVTSAQKNPTAFYLCASSTGQGYEQFFGPGTRLTVL.

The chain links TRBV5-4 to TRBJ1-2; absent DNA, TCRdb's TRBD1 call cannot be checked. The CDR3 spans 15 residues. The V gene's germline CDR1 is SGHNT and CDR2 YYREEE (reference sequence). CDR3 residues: CASSSKGQGGYGYTF.

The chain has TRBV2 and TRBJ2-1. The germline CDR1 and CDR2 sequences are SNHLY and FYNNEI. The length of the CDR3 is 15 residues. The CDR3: CASSEARAPYNEQFF.

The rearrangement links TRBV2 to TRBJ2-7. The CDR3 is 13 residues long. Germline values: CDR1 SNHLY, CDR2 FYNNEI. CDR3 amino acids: CASNGGESYEQYF. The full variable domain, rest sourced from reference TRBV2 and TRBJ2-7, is EPEVTQTPSHQVTQMGQEVILRCVPISNHLYFYWYRQILGQKVEFLVSFYNNEISEKSEIFDDQFSVERPDGSNFTLKIRSTKLEDSAMYFCASNGGESYEQYFGPGTRLTVT.

CDR3: CASGLMGMGGYTF. This rearrangement joins TRBV6-2 or TRBV6-3 to TRBJ1-2. This CDR3 has 13 amino acids. Germline V CDR1 and CDR2: MNHEY, SVGEGT.

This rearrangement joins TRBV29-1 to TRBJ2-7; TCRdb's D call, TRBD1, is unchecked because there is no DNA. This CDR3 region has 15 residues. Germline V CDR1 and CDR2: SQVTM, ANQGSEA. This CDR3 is CSVLSGTGASYEQYF.

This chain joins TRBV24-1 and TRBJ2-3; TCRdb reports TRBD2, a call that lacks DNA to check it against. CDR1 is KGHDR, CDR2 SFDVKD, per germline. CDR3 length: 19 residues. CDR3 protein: CATSDLAPIGTSSPDTQYF.

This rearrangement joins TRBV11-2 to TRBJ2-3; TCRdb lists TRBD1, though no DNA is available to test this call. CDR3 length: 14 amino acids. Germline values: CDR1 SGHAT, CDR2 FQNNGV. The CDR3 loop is CASSLLTPLDTQYF. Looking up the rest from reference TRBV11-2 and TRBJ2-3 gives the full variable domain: EAGVAQSPRYKIIEKRQSVAFWCNPISGHATLYWYQQILGQGPKLLIQFQNNGVVDDSQLPKDRFSAERLKGVDSTLKIQPAKLEDSAVYLCASSLLTPLDTQYFGPGTRLTVL.

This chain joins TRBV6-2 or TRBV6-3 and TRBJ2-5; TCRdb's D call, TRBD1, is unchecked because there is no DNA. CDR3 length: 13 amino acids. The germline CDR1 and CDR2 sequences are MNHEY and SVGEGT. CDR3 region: CASRLGGMETQYF.

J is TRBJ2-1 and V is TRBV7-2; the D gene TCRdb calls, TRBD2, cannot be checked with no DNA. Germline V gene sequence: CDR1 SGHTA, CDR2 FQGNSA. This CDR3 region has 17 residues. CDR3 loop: CASSLYEAPSSYNEQFF.